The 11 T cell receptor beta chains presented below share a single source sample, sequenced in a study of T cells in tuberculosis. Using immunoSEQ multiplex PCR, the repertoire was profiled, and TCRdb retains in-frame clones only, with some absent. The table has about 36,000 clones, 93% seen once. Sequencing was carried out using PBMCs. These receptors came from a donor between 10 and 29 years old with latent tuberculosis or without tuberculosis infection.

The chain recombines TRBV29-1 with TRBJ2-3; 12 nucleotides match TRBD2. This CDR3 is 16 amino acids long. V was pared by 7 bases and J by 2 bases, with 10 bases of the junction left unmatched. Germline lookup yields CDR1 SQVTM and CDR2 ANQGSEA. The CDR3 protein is CSGERTSGASTDTQYF. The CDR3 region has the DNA TGCAGCGGAGAGCGGACTAGCGGGGCTTCCACAGATACGCAGTATTTT.

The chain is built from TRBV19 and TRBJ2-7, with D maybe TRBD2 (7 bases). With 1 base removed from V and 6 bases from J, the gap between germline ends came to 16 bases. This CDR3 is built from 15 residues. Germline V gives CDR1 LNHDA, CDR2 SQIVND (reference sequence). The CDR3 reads CASSIGVGRGIEQYF. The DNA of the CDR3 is TGTGCCAGTAGTATAGGGGTAGGGAGGGGGATCGAGCAGTACTTC.

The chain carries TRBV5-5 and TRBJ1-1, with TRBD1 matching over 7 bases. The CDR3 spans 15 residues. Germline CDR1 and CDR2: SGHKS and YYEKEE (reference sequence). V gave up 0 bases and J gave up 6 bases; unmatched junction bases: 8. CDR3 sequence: CASSLGLQGGPEAFF. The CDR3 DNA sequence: TGTGCCAGCAGCTTGGGCTTGCAGGGGGGCCCTGAAGCTTTCTTT.

CDR3 sequence: CASSLASGGNTEAFF. The CDR3 DNA follows: TGTGCCAGCAGCTTAGCGTCAGGGGGCAACACTGAAGCTTTCTTT. The V gene is TRBV7-8, the J gene TRBJ1-1, with 8 bases lining up with TRBD1. V was clipped by 0 bases and J by 2 bases; unmatched bases: 2. The CDR3 consists of 15 residues. Germline V CDR1 and CDR2: SGHVS, FQNEAQ.

The CDR3 region is CASSFGQANTEAFF. As DNA, the CDR3 is TGTGCCAGCAGCTTCGGACAGGCGAACACTGAAGCTTTCTTT. This chain uses TRBV9 with TRBJ1-1, with 7 nucleotides matching TRBD1. The V segment lost 4 bases and the J segment 1 base; nucleotides outside the gene matches: 4. Germline CDR1 reads SGDLS; CDR2 reads YYNGEE. The CDR3 loop spans 14 amino acids.

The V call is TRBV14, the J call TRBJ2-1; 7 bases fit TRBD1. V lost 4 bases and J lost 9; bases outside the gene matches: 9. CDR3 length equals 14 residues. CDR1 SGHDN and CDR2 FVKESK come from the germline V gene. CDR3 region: CASSPGTVNSEQFF. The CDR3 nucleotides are TGTGCCAGCAGCCCCGGGACAGTCAACAGTGAGCAGTTCTTC.

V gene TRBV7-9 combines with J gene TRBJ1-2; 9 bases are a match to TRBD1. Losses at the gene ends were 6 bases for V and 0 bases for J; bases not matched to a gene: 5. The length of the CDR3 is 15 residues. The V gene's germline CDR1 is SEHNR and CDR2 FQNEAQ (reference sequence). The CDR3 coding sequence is TGTGCCAGCAGTCCTAGGACAGGGGCTAACTATGGCTACACCTTC. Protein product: CASSPRTGANYGYTF.

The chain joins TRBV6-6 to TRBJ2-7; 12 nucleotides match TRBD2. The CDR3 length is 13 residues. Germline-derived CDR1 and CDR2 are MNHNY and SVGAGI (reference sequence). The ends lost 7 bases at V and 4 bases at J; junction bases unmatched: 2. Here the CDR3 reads CASTTSGGYEQYF. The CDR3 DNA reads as TGTGCCAGCACGACTAGCGGGGGATACGAGCAGTACTTC.

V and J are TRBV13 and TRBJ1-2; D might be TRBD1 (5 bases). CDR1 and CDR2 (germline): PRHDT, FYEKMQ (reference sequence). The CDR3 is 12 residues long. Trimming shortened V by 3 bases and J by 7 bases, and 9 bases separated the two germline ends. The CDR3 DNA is TGTGCCAGCAGCTTTCCAGGGTTTGGCTACACCTTC. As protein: CASSFPGFGYTF.

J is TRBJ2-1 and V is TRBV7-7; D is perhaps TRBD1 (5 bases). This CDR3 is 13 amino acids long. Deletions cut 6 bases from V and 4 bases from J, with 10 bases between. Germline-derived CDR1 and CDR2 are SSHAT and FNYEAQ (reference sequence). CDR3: CASSPDNYNEQFF. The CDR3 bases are TGTGCCAGCAGTCCGGACAATTACAATGAGCAGTTCTTC.

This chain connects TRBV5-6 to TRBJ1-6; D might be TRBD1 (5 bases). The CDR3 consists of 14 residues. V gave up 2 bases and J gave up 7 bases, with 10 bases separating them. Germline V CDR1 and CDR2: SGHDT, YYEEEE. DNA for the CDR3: TGTGCCAGCAGCTTAGCAGGGTACAATTCACCCCTCCACTTT. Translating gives CASSLAGYNSPLHF.